A single sample is the source of the 17 T cell receptor beta chains below, sequenced in a study of OX40 agonist ivuxolimab in advanced cancers. Method: immunoSEQ multiplex PCR; TCRdb's copy keeps in-frame clones and lacks some. The sample lists 150,000 to 190,000 clones, around 94% seen once, with around 0.33% in the top ten. This material consisted of CD4+ or CD8+ T cells sorted from blood, taken in a trial of the OX40 agonist ivuxolimab. These receptor sequences come from an adult with an advanced solid tumor such as melanoma, head and neck, liver or kidney cancer.

The chain links TRBV5-5 to TRBJ1-2; unclear D gene. Trimming took off 2 bases at V and 5 bases at J, with 13 bases between the two ends. The germline CDR1 and CDR2 sequences are SGHKS and YYEKEE (reference sequence). The CDR3 runs 14 residues. CDR3 loop: CASSLLADLYGYTF. The CDR3 DNA reads TGTGCCAGCAGCTTATTGGCAGATTTATATGGCTACACCTTC. The variable domain in full, with the rest retrieved from reference TRBV5-5 and TRBJ1-2, is DAGVTQSPTHLIKTRGQQVTLRCSPISGHKSVSWYQQVLGQGPQFIFQYYEKEERGRGNFPDRFSARQFPNYSSELNVNALLLGDSALYLCASSLLADLYGYTFGSGTRLTVV.

The J gene is TRBJ2-1, the V gene TRBV11-2, with 8 bases aligning to TRBD2. CDR1 SGHAT and CDR2 FQNNGV come from the germline V gene. This CDR3 has 16 residues. Unmatched junction bases numbered 11, after V lost 2 bases and J lost 8 bases. In DNA, the CDR3 is TGTGCCAGCAGCTTACGAGGTCGGGAGGGCCGTGATGAGCAGTTCTTC. Translating gives CASSLRGREGRDEQFF.

This clone was observed once. The chain's CDR3 is CASSPTQGVGAFF. CDR3 nucleotide sequence: TGTGCCAGCTCACCGACCCAGGGGGTTGGAGCTTTCTTT. This chain links TRBV18 with TRBJ1-1; 7 bases match TRBD1. The V gene end was trimmed by 3 bases and the J gene end by 10 bases; junction bases not matched to a gene: 8. The CDR3 spans 13 residues. Looked up from germline, CDR1 is KGHSH and CDR2 is LQKENI.

This clone was picked up one time. The gene calls are TRBV9 and TRBJ1-1, with D tentatively TRBD1 (5 bases). Germline V gene data show CDR1 as SGDLS and CDR2 as YYNGEE. This CDR3 has 14 residues. Trimming took 4 bases from V and 4 from J, leaving 14 bases between them. The CDR3 loop is CASSRTGGSTEAFF. The CDR3 DNA is TGTGCCAGCAGCAGAACCGGGGGTAGCACTGAAGCTTTCTTT.

The CDR3 sequence: CASSLGFRAHGYTF. CDR3 DNA sequence: TGTGCCAGCAGTTTAGGCTTCCGGGCCCATGGCTACACCTTC. This chain links TRBV28 with TRBJ1-2; D is undetermined. Germline assignment: CDR1 MDHEN and CDR2 SYDVKM. This CDR3 comprises 14 residues. Trimming pared 2 bases from V and 6 bases from J, leaving 13 bases between.

V gene TRBV5-4 combines with J gene TRBJ2-7; D possibly corresponds to TRBD1 (5 bases). This CDR3 is built from 13 residues. V was clipped by 4 bases and J by 4 bases, with 12 bases between them. Germline values: CDR1 SGHNT, CDR2 YYREEE (reference sequence). CDR3 sequence: CASSRIGVYEQYF. CDR3 nucleotides: TGTGCCAGCAGCCGTATAGGGGTATACGAGCAGTACTTC. The full variable domain, with the rest looked up from reference TRBV5-4 and TRBJ2-7, is ETGVTQSPTHLIKTRGQQVTLRCSSQSGHNTVSWYQQALGQGPQFIFQYYREEENGRGNFPPRFSGLQFPNYSSELNVNALELDDSALYLCASSRIGVYEQYFGPGTRLTVT.

The chain is built from TRBV7-9 and TRBJ1-5, with no clear D. This CDR3 contains 16 residues. The germline V gene encodes CDR1 SEHNR and CDR2 FQNEAQ (reference sequence). The V end was cut by 5 bases, the J end by 1 base, with 15 bases between. DNA of the CDR3: TGTGCCAGCAGCCCCGGACGGTTGGGGAGCAATCAGCCCCAGCATTTT. Amino acids: CASSPGRLGSNQPQHF.

The V gene is TRBV7-2, the J gene TRBJ2-1; the D gene could be TRBD1 or TRBD2 (5 bases each). The V end lost 1 base, the J end lost 6 bases, and 10 bases lay between the germline ends. Germline V gene lookup returns CDR1 SGHTA and CDR2 FQGNSA. This CDR3 spans 14 amino acids. This CDR3 is CASSLGGWGNEQFF. The CDR3, as DNA: TGTGCCAGCAGCTTAGGGGGGTGGGGCAATGAGCAGTTCTTC.

The rearrangement uses TRBV11-2 and TRBJ2-1; D may be TRBD1 (5 bases). Per germline, CDR1 SGHAT and CDR2 FQNNGV. This CDR3 region has 14 residues. V gave up 7 bases and J gave up 10 bases, with 20 bases separating them. The CDR3 here is CASTPDKGPREQFF. CDR3 DNA sequence: TGTGCCAGCACCCCCGACAAGGGGCCACGGGAGCAGTTCTTC.

The chain links TRBV19 to TRBJ1-6; D gene unclear. The CDR3 spans 14 residues. Germline lookup yields CDR1 LNHDA and CDR2 SQIVND (reference sequence). V shed 4 bases and J shed 3 bases, with 7 bases lying between them. In DNA, the CDR3 is TGTGCCAGTAGTACCCGGGTCTATAATTCACCCCTCCACTTT. Its translation: CASSTRVYNSPLHF.

The rearrangement uses TRBV27 and TRBJ1-5; no firm D call. The germline V and J ends were trimmed by 5 bases and 5 bases, with 16 bases remaining between them. Looked up from germline, CDR1 is MNHEY and CDR2 is SMNVEV (reference sequence). The length of the CDR3 is 15 residues. In nucleotides, the CDR3 is TGTGCCAGCAGTGACACCTCGCAGGAGTATCAGCCCCAGCATTTT. Residues: CASSDTSQEYQPQHF.

The chain carries TRBV10-1 and TRBJ2-3; D not certain. This CDR3 has 14 amino acids. CDR1 WNHNN and CDR2 SYGVQD come from the germline V gene (reference sequence). The germline V and J ends were trimmed by 0 bases and 7 bases, with 11 bases remaining between them. Here the CDR3 DNA reads TGCGCCAGCAGTGAGTCGAAGAGTCCTTATACGCAGTATTTT. Protein: CASSESKSPYTQYF.

The chain combines TRBV25-1 with TRBJ2-7; 7 positions agree with TRBD2. This CDR3 is 14 amino acids long. J lost 3 bases, V lost 7 bases, and 9 bases had no gene match. The germline gives CDR1 MGHDK, CDR2 SYGVNS. The CDR3 loop reads CASTYGRAGYEQYF. The CDR3 DNA is TGTGCCAGCACCTATGGGAGGGCTGGCTACGAGCAGTACTTC.

This chain uses TRBV9 with TRBJ2-1, with D unclear. Trimming cost V 3 bases and J 5 bases, with 12 bases left between them. The CDR3 is made up of 14 amino acids. The germline CDR1 and CDR2 sequences are SGDLS and YYNGEE. The CDR3 DNA sequence: TGTGCCAGCAGCGCCTATTCTTGGGACAATGAGCAGTTCTTC. Protein: CASSAYSWDNEQFF.

The chain recombines TRBV18 with TRBJ2-1; 12 bases fit TRBD2. The CDR3 spans 15 residues. CDR1 and CDR2 (germline): KGHSH, LQKENI. With V trimmed by 6 bases and J by 7 bases, 7 bases remained unmatched. CDR3 DNA: TGTGCCAGCTCCCCGACTAGCGGGAGTGGTAATGAGCAGTTCTTC. This encodes CASSPTSGSGNEQFF.

CDR3 coding DNA: TGTGCCAGCAGGCCGGAGGGGGCGGGTAGGTACGAGCAGTACTTC. Amino acid sequence: CASRPEGAGRYEQYF. The V gene is TRBV27, the J gene TRBJ2-7; tentative D call: TRBD1 (7 bases). This CDR3 region has 15 residues. V was trimmed by 6 bases and J by 4 bases, leaving 19 bases between them. Germline CDR1 MNHEY, CDR2 SMNVEV (reference sequence).

The chain couples TRBV5-5 to TRBJ2-3; perhaps TRBD2 as D (6 bases). V lost 4 bases to trimming and J lost 2 bases, with 14 bases between them. The CDR3 runs to 15 residues. The germline CDR1 and CDR2 sequences are SGHKS and YYEKEE (reference sequence). The CDR3 DNA sequence: TGTGCCAGCAGCCGGGAGCCGGGCTACACAGATACGCAGTATTTT. It codes for CASSREPGYTDTQYF.